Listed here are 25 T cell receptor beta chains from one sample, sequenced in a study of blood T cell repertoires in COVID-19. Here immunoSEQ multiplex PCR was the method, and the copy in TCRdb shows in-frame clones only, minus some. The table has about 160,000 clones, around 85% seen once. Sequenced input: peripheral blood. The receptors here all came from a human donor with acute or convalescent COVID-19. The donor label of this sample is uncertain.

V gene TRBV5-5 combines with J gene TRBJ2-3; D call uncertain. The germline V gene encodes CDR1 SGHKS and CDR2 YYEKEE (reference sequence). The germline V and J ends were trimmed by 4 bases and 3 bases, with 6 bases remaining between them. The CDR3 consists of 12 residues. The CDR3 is CASSLPTDTQYF. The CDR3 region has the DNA TGTGCCAGCAGCCTCCCTACAGATACGCAGTATTTT.

CDR3 sequence: CASIAFTPDTQYF. CDR3 coding DNA: TGTGCCAGCATCGCCTTTACTCCAGATACGCAGTATTTT. V usage is TRBV2 and J usage is TRBJ2-3; D call uncertain. Trimming pared 7 bases from V and 4 bases from J, leaving 12 bases between. Germline V gene sequence: CDR1 SNHLY, CDR2 FYNNEI. The CDR3 extends over 13 amino acids.

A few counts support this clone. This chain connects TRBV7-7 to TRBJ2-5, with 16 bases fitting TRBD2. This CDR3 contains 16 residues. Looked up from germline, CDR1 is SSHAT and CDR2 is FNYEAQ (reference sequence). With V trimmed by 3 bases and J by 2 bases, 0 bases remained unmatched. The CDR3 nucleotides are TGTGCCAGCAGCTTGGGACTAGCGGGGGGGCAAGAGACCCAGTACTTC. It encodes CASSLGLAGGQETQYF.

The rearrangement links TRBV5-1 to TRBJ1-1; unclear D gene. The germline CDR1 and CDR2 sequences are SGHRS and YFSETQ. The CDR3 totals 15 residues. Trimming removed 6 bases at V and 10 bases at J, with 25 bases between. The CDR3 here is CASKLAHAGRDSAFF. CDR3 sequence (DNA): TGCGCCAGCAAGTTGGCCCACGCAGGTCGGGATTCAGCTTTCTTT.

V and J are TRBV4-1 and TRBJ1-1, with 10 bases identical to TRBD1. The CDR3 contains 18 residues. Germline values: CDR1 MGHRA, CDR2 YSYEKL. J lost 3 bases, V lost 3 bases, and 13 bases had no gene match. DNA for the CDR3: TGCGCCAGCAGCCAGGCTCCTGACAGGGGGCTTATGTACACTGAAGCTTTCTTT. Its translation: CASSQAPDRGLMYTEAFF.

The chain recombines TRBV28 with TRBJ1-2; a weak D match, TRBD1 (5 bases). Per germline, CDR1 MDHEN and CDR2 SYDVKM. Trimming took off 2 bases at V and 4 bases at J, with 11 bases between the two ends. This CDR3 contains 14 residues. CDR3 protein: CASSLVGRGYGYTF. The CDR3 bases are TGTGCCAGCAGTTTAGTGGGGCGCGGCTATGGCTACACCTTC.

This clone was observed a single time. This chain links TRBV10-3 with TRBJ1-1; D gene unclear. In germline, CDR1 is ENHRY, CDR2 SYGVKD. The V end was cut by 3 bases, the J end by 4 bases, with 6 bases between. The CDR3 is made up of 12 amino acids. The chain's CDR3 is CAISDGGTEAFF. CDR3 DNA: TGTGCCATCAGTGACGGCGGCACTGAAGCTTTCTTT.

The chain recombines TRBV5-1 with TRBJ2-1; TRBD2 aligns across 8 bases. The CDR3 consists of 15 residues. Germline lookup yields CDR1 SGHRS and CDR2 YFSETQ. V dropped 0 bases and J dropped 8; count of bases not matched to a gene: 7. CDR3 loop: CASSLVLAGSDEQFF. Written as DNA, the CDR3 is TGCGCCAGCAGCTTGGTGTTAGCGGGGAGCGATGAGCAGTTCTTC.

CDR3 DNA sequence: TGTGCCAGCCGGGCCCGGGACAGCTCCTACGAGCAGTACTTC. As protein: CASRARDSSYEQYF. The chain is built from TRBV5-4 and TRBJ2-7; 7 bases are a match to TRBD1. V lost 7 bases to trimming and J lost 0 bases; unmatched junction nucleotides: 7. Looked up from germline, CDR1 is SGHNT and CDR2 is YYREEE (reference sequence). CDR3 size: 14 residues.

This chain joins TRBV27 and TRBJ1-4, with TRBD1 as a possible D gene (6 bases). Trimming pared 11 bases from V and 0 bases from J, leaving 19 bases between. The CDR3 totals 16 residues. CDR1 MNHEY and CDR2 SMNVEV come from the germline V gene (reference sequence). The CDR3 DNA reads TGTGCCTCTCGGGCAGGGGAGACTTCAACTAATGAAAAACTGTTTTTT. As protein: CASRAGETSTNEKLFF.

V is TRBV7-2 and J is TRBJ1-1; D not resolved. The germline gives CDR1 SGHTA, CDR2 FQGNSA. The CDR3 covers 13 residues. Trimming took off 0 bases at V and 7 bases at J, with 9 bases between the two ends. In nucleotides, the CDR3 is TGTGCCAGCAGCTTAGCTATCCAGAATGAAGCTTTCTTT. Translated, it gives CASSLAIQNEAFF.

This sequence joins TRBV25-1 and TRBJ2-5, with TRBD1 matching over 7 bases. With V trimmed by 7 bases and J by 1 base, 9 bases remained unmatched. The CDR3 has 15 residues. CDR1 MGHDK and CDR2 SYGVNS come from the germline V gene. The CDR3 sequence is CASTGRQGSQETQYF. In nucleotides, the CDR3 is TGTGCCAGCACGGGGAGACAGGGTAGCCAAGAGACCCAGTACTTC.

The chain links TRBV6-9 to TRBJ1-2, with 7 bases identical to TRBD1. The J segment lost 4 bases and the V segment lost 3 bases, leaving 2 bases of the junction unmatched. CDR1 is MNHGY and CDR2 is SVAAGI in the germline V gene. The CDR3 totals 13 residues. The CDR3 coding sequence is TGTGCCAGCAGTTACGGACAGGTCTATGGCTACACCTTC. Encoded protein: CASSYGQVYGYTF.

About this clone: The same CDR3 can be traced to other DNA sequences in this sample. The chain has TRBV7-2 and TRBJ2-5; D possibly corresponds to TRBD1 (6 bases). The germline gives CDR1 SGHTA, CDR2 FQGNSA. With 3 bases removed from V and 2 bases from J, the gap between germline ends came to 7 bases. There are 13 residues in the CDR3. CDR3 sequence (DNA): TGTGCCAGCAGCTTTGGACAGCAAGAGACCCAGTACTTC. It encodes CASSFGQQETQYF. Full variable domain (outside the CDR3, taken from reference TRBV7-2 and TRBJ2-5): GAGVSQSPSNKVTEKGKDVELRCDPISGHTALYWYRQSLGQGLEFLIYFQGNSAPDKSGLPSDRFSAERTGGSVSTLTIQRTQQEDSAVYLCASSFGQQETQYFGPGTRLLVL.

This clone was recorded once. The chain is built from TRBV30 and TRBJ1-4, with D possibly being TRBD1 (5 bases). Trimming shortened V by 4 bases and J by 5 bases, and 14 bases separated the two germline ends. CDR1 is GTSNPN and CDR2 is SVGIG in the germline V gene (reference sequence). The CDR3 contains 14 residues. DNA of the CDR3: TGTGCCTGGATGTGGGCAGGGAAAAATGAAAAACTGTTTTTT. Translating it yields CAWMWAGKNEKLFF.

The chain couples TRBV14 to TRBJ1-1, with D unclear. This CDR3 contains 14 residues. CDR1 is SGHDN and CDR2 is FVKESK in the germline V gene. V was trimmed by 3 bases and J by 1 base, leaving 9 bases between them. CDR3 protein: CASSHRGRNTEAFF. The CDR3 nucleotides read TGTGCCAGCAGCCATAGAGGTAGGAACACTGAAGCTTTCTTT.

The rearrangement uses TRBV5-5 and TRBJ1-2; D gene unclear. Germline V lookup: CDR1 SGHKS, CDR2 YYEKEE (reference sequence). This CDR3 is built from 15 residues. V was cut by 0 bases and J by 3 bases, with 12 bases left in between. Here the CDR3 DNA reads TGTGCCAGCAGCTTGGCCCCCGCAGGTTACTATGGCTACACCTTC. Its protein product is CASSLAPAGYYGYTF.

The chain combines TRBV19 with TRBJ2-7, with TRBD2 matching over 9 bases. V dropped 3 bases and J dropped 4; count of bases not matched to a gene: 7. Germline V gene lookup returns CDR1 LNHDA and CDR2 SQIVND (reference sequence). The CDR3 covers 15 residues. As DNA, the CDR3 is TGTGCCAGTAGTATTCAAGCGGGGGGACGGTACGAGCAGTACTTC. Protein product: CASSIQAGGRYEQYF.

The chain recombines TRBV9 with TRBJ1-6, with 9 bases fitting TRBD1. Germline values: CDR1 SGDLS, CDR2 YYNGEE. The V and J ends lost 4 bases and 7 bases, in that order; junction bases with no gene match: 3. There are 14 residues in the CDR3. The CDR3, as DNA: TGTGCCAGCAGCCCAGGGACAGGGAATTCACCCCTCCACTTT. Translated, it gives CASSPGTGNSPLHF.

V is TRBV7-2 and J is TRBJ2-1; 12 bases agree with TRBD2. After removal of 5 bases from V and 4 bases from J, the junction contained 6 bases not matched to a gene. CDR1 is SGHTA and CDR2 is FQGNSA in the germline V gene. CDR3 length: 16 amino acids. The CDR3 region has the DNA TGTGCCAGCAGCCCGAGACTAGCGGGGGATTACAATGAGCAGTTCTTC. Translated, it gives CASSPRLAGDYNEQFF.

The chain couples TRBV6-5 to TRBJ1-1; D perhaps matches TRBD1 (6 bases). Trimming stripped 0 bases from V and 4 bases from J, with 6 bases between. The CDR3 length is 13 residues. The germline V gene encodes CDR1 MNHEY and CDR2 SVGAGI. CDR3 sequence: CASSYSRGTEAFF. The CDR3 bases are TGTGCCAGCAGTTACTCCAGGGGCACTGAAGCTTTCTTT.

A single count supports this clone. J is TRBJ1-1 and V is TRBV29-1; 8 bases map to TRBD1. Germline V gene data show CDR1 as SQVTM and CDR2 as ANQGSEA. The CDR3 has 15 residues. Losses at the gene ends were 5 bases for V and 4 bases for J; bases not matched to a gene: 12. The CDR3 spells CSVLRGHDGPTEAFF. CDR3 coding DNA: TGCAGCGTTCTCAGGGGGCACGACGGACCCACTGAAGCTTTCTTT.

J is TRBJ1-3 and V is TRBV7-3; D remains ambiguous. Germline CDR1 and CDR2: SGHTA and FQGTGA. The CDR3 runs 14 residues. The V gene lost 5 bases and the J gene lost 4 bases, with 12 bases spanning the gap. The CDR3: CASSHGGLGNTIYF. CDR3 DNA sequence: TGTGCCAGCAGCCATGGAGGGCTAGGAAACACCATATATTTT.

The CDR3 loop is CASSLEGGGVYNEQFF. The CDR3 DNA reads TGTGCCAGCAGCTTGGAGGGCGGGGGGGTCTACAATGAGCAGTTCTTC. This chain uses TRBV5-4 with TRBJ2-1; 9 bases line up with TRBD2. This CDR3 region has 16 residues. Germline V lookup: CDR1 SGHNT, CDR2 YYREEE (reference sequence). V lost 0 bases, J lost 3 bases, and 4 bases stayed unmatched.

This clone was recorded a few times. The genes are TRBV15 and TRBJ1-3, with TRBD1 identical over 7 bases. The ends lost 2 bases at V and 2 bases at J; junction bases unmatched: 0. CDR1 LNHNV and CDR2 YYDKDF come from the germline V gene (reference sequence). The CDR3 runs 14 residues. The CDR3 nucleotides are TGTGCCACCAGCAGACAGGGGGCTGGAAACACCATATATTTT. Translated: CATSRQGAGNTIYF. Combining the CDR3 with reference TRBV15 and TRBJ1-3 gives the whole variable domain DAMVIQNPRYQVTQFGKPVTLSCSQTLNHNVMYWYQQKSSQAPKLLFHYYDKDFNNEADTPDNFQSRRPNTSFCFLDIRSPGLGDTAMYLCATSRQGAGNTIYFGEGSWLTVV.